This T cell receptor (beta chain) was identified during a study of blood T cell repertoires in COVID-19. Looked up from germline, CDR1 is SNHLY and CDR2 is FYNNEI. The CDR3 contains 18 residues. V dropped 8 bases and J dropped 2; count of bases not matched to a gene: 13. Some clones are missing from TCRdb's copy, which holds only in-frame ones; the method was immunoSEQ multiplex PCR. Seen here are around 180,000 clones, more than 70% observed once, and the top ten hold about 9.7%. What was sequenced was PBMCs or T cells enriched from blood (not recorded which). The genes are TRBV2 and TRBJ2-3; TRBD2 matches at 13 bases. The receptor was isolated from a woman younger than 45 who had recovered from COVID-19. For the CDR3, the DNA is TGTGCCAGCCTGAGACTAGCGGGAGGTATGGGGGCCACAGATACGCAGTATTTT. It codes for CASLRLAGGMGATDTQYF.